The rows below give T cell receptor beta chains drawn from one sample of a study of blood T cell repertoires in COVID-19. Using immunoSEQ multiplex PCR, the repertoire was profiled, and TCRdb retains in-frame clones only, with some absent. The sample consists of around 180,000 clones, roughly 77% of them appearing once. Material: peripheral blood. The receptors originated from a woman older than 75 with COVID-19, enrolled during active disease. Both conserved end residues are part of each CDR3. The D gene is left open where the match is weak. Clone size is stated in some rows and not others, as once, few, many or a class when expanded.

V: TRBV13; J: TRBJ1-2; size: NA; D: NA; CDR3: CASSLGQGIAGYTF; DNA: TGTGCCAGCAGCTTAGGTCAGGGGATCGCTGGCTACACCTTC
V: TRBV15; J: TRBJ2-7; size: NA; D: NA; CDR3: CATSRDGVYEQYF; DNA: TGTGCCACCAGCAGAGATGGAGTCTACGAGCAGTACTTC
V: TRBV28; J: TRBJ2-1; size: few; D: TRBD2; CDR3: CASSQAGALSYNEQFF; DNA: TGTGCCAGCAGTCAAGCGGGAGCCCTCTCCTACAATGAGCAGTTCTTC
V: TRBV18; J: TRBJ2-3; size: NA; D: TRBD1; CDR3: CASSPLRQGDFTDTQYF; DNA: TGTGCCAGCTCACCCCTCAGACAGGGAGACTTCACAGATACGCAGTATTTT
V: TRBV11-3; J: TRBJ2-7; size: NA; D: TRBD2; CDR3: CASSLGLAGGPNEQYF; DNA: TGTGCCAGCAGCTTAGGGCTAGCGGGAGGACCAAACGAGCAGTACTTC
V: TRBV2; J: TRBJ1-5; size: NA; D: NA; CDR3: CASLIDVGGQPQHF; DNA: TGTGCCAGCCTCATAGATGTAGGCGGTCAGCCCCAGCATTTT
V: TRBV5-1; J: TRBJ1-1; size: NA; D: NA; CDR3: CASANFGGNTEAFF; DNA: TGCGCCAGCGCAAATTTCGGAGGGAACACTGAAGCTTTCTTT
V: TRBV7-9; J: TRBJ1-1; size: NA; D: NA; CDR3: CASSSAGANTEAFF; DNA: TGTGCCAGCAGCTCCGCAGGGGCGAACACTGAAGCTTTCTTT
V: TRBV3-1/TRBV3-2; J: TRBJ1-1; size: once; D: TRBD1; CDR3: CASSQGLTGSAFF; DNA: TGTGCCAGCAGCCAAGGGTTGACAGGGTCGGCTTTCTTT
V: TRBV11-2; J: TRBJ2-1; size: once; D: NA; CDR3: CASSASGSEQFF; DNA: TGTGCCAGCAGCGCATCCGGGAGCGAGCAGTTCTTC
V: TRBV4-2; J: TRBJ2-7; size: NA; D: TRBD1; CDR3: CASSQRQGALHEQYF; DNA: TGTGCCAGCAGCCAGAGACAGGGGGCGCTACACGAGCAGTACTTC
V: TRBV6-1; J: TRBJ1-1; size: NA; D: NA; CDR3: CASSEDRGNTEAFF; DNA: TGTGCCAGCAGTGAAGATCGGGGAAACACTGAAGCTTTCTTT
V: TRBV29-1; J: TRBJ1-1; size: NA; D: TRBD1; CDR3: CSVEVSRTGRAFF; DNA: TGCAGCGTTGAAGTTTCTCGGACAGGGAGAGCTTTCTTT
V: TRBV12-3/TRBV12-4; J: TRBJ1-1; size: NA; D: NA; CDR3: CASSLAGEAFF; DNA: TGTGCCAGCAGTTTGGCAGGGGAAGCTTTCTTT
V: TRBV10-3; J: TRBJ2-5; size: NA; D: NA; CDR3: CAISPGVNPQETQYF; DNA: TGTGCCATCAGCCCCGGGGTAAACCCACAAGAGACCCAGTACTTC
V: TRBV11-2; J: TRBJ1-6; size: few; D: NA; CDR3: CASSIRGGPNSPLHF; DNA: TGTGCCAGCAGCATCCGGGGGGGCCCCAATTCACCCCTCCACTTT
V: TRBV21-1; J: TRBJ2-7; size: once; D: NA; CDR3: CASSKDPTGQSFYEQYF; DNA: TGTGCCAGCAGCAAAGACCCGACGGGACAGTCTTTCTACGAGCAGTACTTC
V: TRBV7-2; J: TRBJ2-1; size: few; D: NA; CDR3: CASSLRAGIVQFF; DNA: TGTGCCAGCAGCTTAAGGGCGGGTATCGTCCAGTTCTTC
V: TRBV27; J: TRBJ2-7; size: once; D: NA; CDR3: CASSLSRVPLYEQYF; DNA: TGTGCCAGCAGTTTATCCCGGGTTCCCCTCTACGAGCAGTACTTC
V: TRBV3-1/TRBV3-2; J: TRBJ2-7; size: NA; D: TRBD1; CDR3: CASSQDGTGRGRRDSYEQYF; DNA: TGTGCCAGCAGCCAAGATGGGACAGGGAGAGGAAGACGAGACTCCTACGAGCAGTACTTC
V: TRBV28; J: TRBJ1-5; size: NA; D: TRBD1; CDR3: CASTGTDYSNQPQHF; DNA: TGTGCCAGCACCGGGACAGACTATAGCAATCAGCCCCAGCATTTT
V: TRBV6-5; J: TRBJ2-7; size: NA; D: NA; CDR3: CASSSTGIYEQYF; DNA: TGTGCCAGCAGTTCCACGGGTATCTACGAGCAGTACTTC
V: TRBV5-4; J: TRBJ1-4; size: NA; D: TRBD1; CDR3: CASSSGTGVVEKLFF; DNA: TGTGCCAGCAGCTCCGGGACAGGGGTTGTTGAAAAACTGTTTTTT
V: TRBV2; J: TRBJ2-7; size: once; D: TRBD1; CDR3: CAGDPIPDRAMADYEQYF; DNA: TGTGCCGGGGACCCCATTCCCGACAGGGCGATGGCCGACTACGAGCAGTACTTC
V: TRBV7-6; J: TRBJ2-2; size: NA; D: NA; CDR3: CASGGSTSSTGELFF; DNA: TGTGCCAGCGGAGGTTCCACATCGAGTACCGGGGAGCTGTTTTTT
V: TRBV15; J: TRBJ2-3; size: NA; D: TRBD2; CDR3: CATSRTSADTQYF; DNA: TGTGCCACCAGCAGGACTAGCGCAGATACGCAGTATTTT
V: TRBV27; J: TRBJ1-4; size: NA; D: TRBD1; CDR3: CASRFSQGANEKLFF; DNA: TGTGCCAGCAGGTTCTCCCAGGGGGCTAATGAAAAACTGTTTTTT
V: TRBV7-8; J: TRBJ2-7; size: many; D: NA; CDR3: CASSLGSPGYEQYF; DNA: TGTGCCAGCAGCTTAGGATCTCCGGGCTACGAGCAGTACTTC
V: TRBV7-3; J: TRBJ1-1; size: NA; D: TRBD1; CDR3: CASSLQSTGMNTEAFF; DNA: TGTGCCAGCAGCTTACAATCGACAGGGATGAACACTGAAGCTTTCTTT
V: TRBV30; J: TRBJ2-1; size: NA; D: TRBD2; CDR3: CAWSAGLAGEQGQFF; DNA: TGTGCCTGGAGCGCCGGGCTAGCGGGGGAACAAGGGCAGTTCTTC
V: TRBV5-1; J: TRBJ2-5; size: NA; D: TRBD1; CDR3: CASSWDRWETQYF; DNA: TGCGCCAGCAGCTGGGACAGGTGGGAGACCCAGTACTTC
V: TRBV7-3; J: TRBJ2-7; size: NA; D: TRBD2; CDR3: CASSLTASGVDEQYF; DNA: TGTGCCAGCAGCTTAACGGCTAGCGGGGTCGACGAGCAGTACTTC
V: TRBV11-2; J: TRBJ2-7; size: NA; D: NA; CDR3: CASSLGDSYYEQYF; DNA: TGTGCCAGCAGCTTAGGCGACAGTTACTACGAGCAGTACTTC
V: TRBV5-1; J: TRBJ1-2; size: NA; D: TRBD1; CDR3: CASSLEGQNYGYTF; DNA: TGCGCCAGCAGCTTGGAGGGACAGAACTATGGCTACACCTTC
V: TRBV10-3; J: TRBJ2-1; size: few; D: NA; CDR3: CAIRGGPGYNEQFF; DNA: TGTGCCATCAGGGGGGGACCTGGATACAATGAGCAGTTCTTC
V: TRBV27; J: TRBJ1-1; size: NA; D: NA; CDR3: CASRDSHTEAFF; DNA: TGTGCCAGCAGGGACAGCCACACTGAAGCTTTCTTT
V: TRBV5-5; J: TRBJ1-6; size: NA; D: NA; CDR3: CASSLGRATYNSPLHF; DNA: TGTGCCAGCAGCTTGGGGCGGGCCACCTATAATTCACCCCTCCACTTT
V: TRBV9; J: TRBJ2-3; size: NA; D: TRBD1; CDR3: CASSVGTGSSNTQYF; DNA: TGTGCCAGCAGCGTAGGGACAGGAAGTTCGAATACGCAGTATTTT
V: TRBV13; J: TRBJ2-7; size: NA; D: TRBD2; CDR3: CASSPEGGGPYEQYF; DNA: TGTGCCAGCAGCCCAGAGGGCGGGGGTCCCTACGAGCAGTACTTC
V: TRBV7-9; J: TRBJ2-3; size: NA; D: NA; CDR3: CASQQGHPSTDTQYF; DNA: TGTGCCAGCCAACAGGGACACCCGAGCACAGATACGCAGTATTTT
V: TRBV9; J: TRBJ2-3; size: NA; D: TRBD2; CDR3: CASSVGLAGGPEPDTQYF; DNA: TGTGCCAGCAGCGTGGGATTAGCGGGAGGGCCGGAACCGGATACGCAGTATTTT
V: TRBV18; J: TRBJ2-7; size: NA; D: NA; CDR3: CASSPPGGFESYEQYF; DNA: TGTGCCAGCTCACCACCGGGGGGTTTCGAGTCCTACGAGCAGTACTTC
V: TRBV10-3; J: TRBJ2-2; size: NA; D: TRBD2; CDR3: CAISEGLAVGVTGELFF; DNA: TGTGCCATCAGTGAGGGCCTAGCGGTCGGGGTCACCGGGGAGCTGTTTTTT
V: TRBV12-3/TRBV12-4; J: TRBJ1-2; size: NA; D: NA; CDR3: CAVEGEGGGYTF; DNA: TGTGCCGTCGAGGGGGAAGGAGGCGGCTACACCTTC
V: TRBV19; J: TRBJ2-7; size: NA; D: TRBD1; CDR3: CASSLRDRGPYEQYF; DNA: TGTGCCAGTAGCCTTCGGGACAGGGGACCCTACGAGCAGTACTTC
V: TRBV21-1; J: TRBJ2-6; size: NA; D: NA; CDR3: CASSKARSGANVLTF; DNA: TGTGCCAGCAGCAAAGCCCGCTCTGGGGCCAACGTCCTGACTTTC
V: TRBV2; J: TRBJ1-4; size: NA; D: NA; CDR3: CASRRQQTNEKLFF; DNA: TGTGCCAGCAGAAGACAGCAGACTAATGAAAAACTGTTTTTT
V: TRBV9; J: TRBJ2-1; size: few; D: NA; CDR3: CASSERTATYNEQFF; DNA: TGTGCCAGCAGCGAAAGGACAGCCACCTACAATGAGCAGTTCTTC
V: TRBV9; J: TRBJ2-3; size: NA; D: TRBD2; CDR3: CASSAAGGQYTQYF; DNA: TGTGCCAGCAGCGCAGCGGGGGGGCAATATACGCAGTATTTT
V: TRBV29-1; J: TRBJ2-1; size: NA; D: TRBD2; CDR3: CSVASGGQQFF; DNA: TGCAGCGTTGCGAGCGGGGGACAGCAGTTCTTC